This T cell receptor (beta chain) was sequenced in a study of T cells in Graves' hyperthyroidism and ophthalmopathy. General study results and limits: Blood samples included most of the expanded thyroid clonotypes exceeding 0.001.

For the diagnoses, clinical symptoms, serum thyroxine and TRAb, thyroid ultrasound and orbital computed tomography were used. Fresh peripheral blood, about 9.6 ml, yielded the PBMCs. V shed 8 bases and J shed 7 bases, with 18 bases lying between them. The CDR3 spans 14 residues. Germline CDR1 and CDR2: MDHEN and SYDVKM. RNA transcripts gave rise to amplified TCR beta CDR3 regions. First-round RT-PCR targeting the TCR CDR3 was performed with the HTBI primer set. TCRdb itself ran the multiplex PCR reads through MiXCR, one entry per CDR3 protein. The sample has more than 600,000 distinct CDR3 sequences; about 16% are singletons. This clonotype showed up many times. The target antigen is unknown.

This TCR was recovered from a man between 18 and 35 years old with Graves' hyperthyroidism. Source material: blood. V is TRBV28 and J is TRBJ1-5; D call uncertain. As DNA, the CDR3 is TGTGCCAGCGCCGGCGTGAGGTCAGGACAGCCCCAGCATTTT. Translation gives CASAGVRSGQPQHF.